The subject of this entry is one TCR beta chain. Original data processing: Amplification of reference gene primers was used by the study to estimate nucleated cell counts. The repertoire was sequenced with immunoSEQ multiplex PCR; TCRdb's copy has only in-frame clones and lacks some. From that table come the V and J calls and clone size; the DNA was used to work out D and trimming. The sample shows 100,000 to 150,000 clones, around 86% of them seen only once. Germline CDR1 and CDR2: KGHDR and SFDVKD. This CDR3 is 16 amino acids long. Trimming shortened V by 3 bases and J by 0 bases, and 11 bases separated the two germline ends. This sample is drawn from a study of blood T cell repertoires in COVID-19. For the study at large: Spain, Italy and the United States supplied samples that represented acute and convalescent COVID-19. The analysed material was cDNA or gDNA that came from T cells, B-cell-depleted T cells, or PBMCs.

The gene calls are TRBV24-1 and TRBJ1-5; D possibly corresponds to TRBD1 (6 bases). The sequenced material came from peripheral blood. The sequence derives from a man older than 75 with active or convalescent COVID-19. The CDR3 spells CATSDAGTSSNQPQHF. The CDR3 nucleotides are TGTGCCACCAGTGATGCCGGGACAAGTAGCAATCAGCCCCAGCATTTT.